This TCR beta chain is from a study of control samples from healthy donors and cancer patients (dated by TCRdb to the early 2020s). Details on this clone: Its antigen is not yet known. There are no base qualities to consult, and no much larger clone falls within one base.

Including cysteine and phenylalanine, the CDR3 has 14 amino acids. The only DNA kept is the CDR3, 42 bases in frame from the first base. A distance of 9 bases separates the germline ends of V and J, which lose 0 bases and 4 bases respectively. In the germline V gene, CDR1 corresponds to SGHDN and CDR2 to FVKESK. Libraries were made using the immunoSEQ multiplex PCR assay. What TCRdb holds here is the immuneACCESS table cut down to in-frame rearrangements. Part of the clones is not present; checked against another copy, under half of the missing clones reflect an unresolved V gene, and the others are unexplained. Recorded for this sample are 120,000 to 150,000 clones; around 90% of them occurred a single time. The ten biggest clones cover roughly 3.2% of the sample.

The chain is encoded by TRBV14 joined to TRBJ1-2; the D gene cannot be resolved reliably. This sequence was found in a man younger than 40 in good health. The specimen was blood. CDR3 sequence: CASSQDRGFYGYTF. The bases read TGTGCCAGCAGCCAAGATCGGGGTTTCTATGGCTACACCTTC.